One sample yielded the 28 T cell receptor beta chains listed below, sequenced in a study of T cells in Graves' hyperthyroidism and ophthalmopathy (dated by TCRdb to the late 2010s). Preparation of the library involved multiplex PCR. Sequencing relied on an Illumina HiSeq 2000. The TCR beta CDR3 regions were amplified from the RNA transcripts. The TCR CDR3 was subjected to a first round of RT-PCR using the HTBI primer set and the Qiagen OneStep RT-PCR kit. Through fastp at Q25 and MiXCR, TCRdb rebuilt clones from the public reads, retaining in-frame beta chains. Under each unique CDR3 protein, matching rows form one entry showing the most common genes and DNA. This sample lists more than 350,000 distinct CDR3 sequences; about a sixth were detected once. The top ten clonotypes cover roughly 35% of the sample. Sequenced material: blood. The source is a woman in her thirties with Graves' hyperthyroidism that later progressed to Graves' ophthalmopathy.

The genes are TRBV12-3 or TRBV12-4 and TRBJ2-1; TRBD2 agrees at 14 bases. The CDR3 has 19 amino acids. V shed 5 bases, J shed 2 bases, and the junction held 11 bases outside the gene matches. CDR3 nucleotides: TGTGCCAGCAGTCCGCCTGGACTAGCGGGAGGAGGGGCCTACAATGAGCAGTTCTTC. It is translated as CASSPPGLAGGGAYNEQFF.

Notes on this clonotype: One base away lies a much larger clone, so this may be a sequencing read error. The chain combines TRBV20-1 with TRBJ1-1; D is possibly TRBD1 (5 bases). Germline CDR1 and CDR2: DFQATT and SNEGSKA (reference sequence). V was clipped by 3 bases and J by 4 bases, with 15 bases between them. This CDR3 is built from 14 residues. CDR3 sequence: CSASCPGPVTEAFF. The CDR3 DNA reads TGCAGTGCTAGTTGCCCGGGACCGGTCACTGAAGCTTTCTTT.

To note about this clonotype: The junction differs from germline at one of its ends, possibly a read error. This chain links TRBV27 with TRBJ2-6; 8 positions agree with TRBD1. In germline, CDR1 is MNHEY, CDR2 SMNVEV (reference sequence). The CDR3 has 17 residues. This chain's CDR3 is CASGSYRGVYGVNVLTF. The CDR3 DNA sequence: TGTGCCAGCGGGTCCTACAGGGGGGTATATGGGGTCAACGTCCTGACTTTC.

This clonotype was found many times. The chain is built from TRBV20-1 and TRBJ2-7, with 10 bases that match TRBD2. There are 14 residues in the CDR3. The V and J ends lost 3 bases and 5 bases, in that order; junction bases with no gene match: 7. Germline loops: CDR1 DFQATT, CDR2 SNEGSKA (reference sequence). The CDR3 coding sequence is TGCAGTGCTAGTCCGCTAGGGACTAGCGACGAGCAGTACTTC. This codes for CSASPLGTSDEQYF.

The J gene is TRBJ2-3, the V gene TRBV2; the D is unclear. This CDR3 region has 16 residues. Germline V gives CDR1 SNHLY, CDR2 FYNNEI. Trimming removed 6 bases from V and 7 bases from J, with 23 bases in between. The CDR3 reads CASRYPGSFPLNTQYF. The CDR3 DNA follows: TGTGCCAGCAGGTACCCCGGTTCGTTCCCCCTCAATACGCAGTATTTT.

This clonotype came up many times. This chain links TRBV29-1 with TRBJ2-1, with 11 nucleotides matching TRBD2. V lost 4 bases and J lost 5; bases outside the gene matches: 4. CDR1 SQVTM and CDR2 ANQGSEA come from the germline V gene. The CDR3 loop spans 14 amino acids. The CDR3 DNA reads TGCAGCGTTGCCGGGACTAGCGGAAACAATGAGCAGTTCTTC. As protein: CSVAGTSGNNEQFF.

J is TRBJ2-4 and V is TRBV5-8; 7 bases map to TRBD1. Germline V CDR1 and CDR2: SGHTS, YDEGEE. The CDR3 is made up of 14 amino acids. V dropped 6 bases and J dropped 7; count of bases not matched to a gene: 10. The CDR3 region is CASTITGVRNIQYF. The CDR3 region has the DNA TGTGCCAGCACAATAACAGGGGTTCGGAACATTCAGTACTTC.

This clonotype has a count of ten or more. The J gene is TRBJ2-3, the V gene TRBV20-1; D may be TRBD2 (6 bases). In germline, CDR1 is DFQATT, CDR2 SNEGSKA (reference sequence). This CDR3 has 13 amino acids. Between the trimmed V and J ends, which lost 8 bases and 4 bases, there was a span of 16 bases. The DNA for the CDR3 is TGCAGTCATAGCGGTAGACCCCCAGATACGCAGTATTTT. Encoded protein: CSHSGRPPDTQYF.

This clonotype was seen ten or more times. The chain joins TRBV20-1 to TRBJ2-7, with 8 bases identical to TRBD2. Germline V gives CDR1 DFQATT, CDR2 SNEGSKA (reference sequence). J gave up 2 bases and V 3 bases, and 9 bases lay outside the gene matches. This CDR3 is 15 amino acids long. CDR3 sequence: CSAREVAGIPYEQYF. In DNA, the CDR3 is TGCAGTGCTAGGGAGGTAGCGGGGATTCCCTACGAGCAGTACTTC.

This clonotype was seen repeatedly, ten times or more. The CDR3 reads CASRFGGAKNIQYF. DNA of the CDR3: TGTGCCAGTAGGTTCGGGGGCGCCAAAAACATTCAGTACTTC. The V call is TRBV28, the J call TRBJ2-4, with D possibly called TRBD1 or TRBD2 (6 bases each). V was shortened by 9 bases and J by 1 base, with 13 bases between the two germline ends. Germline loops: CDR1 MDHEN, CDR2 SYDVKM. This CDR3 is built from 14 residues.

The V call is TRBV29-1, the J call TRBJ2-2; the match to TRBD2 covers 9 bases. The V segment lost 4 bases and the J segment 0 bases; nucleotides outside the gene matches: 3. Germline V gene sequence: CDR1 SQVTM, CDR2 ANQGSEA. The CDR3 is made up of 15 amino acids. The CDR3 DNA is TGCAGCGTTGTAGCGGGGGCCTCGAACACCGGGGAGCTGTTTTTT. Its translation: CSVVAGASNTGELFF.

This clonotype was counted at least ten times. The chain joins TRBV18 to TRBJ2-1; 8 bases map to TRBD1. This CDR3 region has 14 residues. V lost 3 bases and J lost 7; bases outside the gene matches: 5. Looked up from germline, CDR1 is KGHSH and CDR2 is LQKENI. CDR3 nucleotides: TGTGCCAGCTCACCGGACAGGGCCAAAAATGAGCAGTTCTTC. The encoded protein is CASSPDRAKNEQFF.

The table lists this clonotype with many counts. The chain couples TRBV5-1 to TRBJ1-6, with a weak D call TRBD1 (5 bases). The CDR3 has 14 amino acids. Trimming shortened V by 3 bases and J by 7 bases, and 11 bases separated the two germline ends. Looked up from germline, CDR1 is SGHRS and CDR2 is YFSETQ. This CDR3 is CASSSGDSNSPLHF. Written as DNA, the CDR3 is TGCGCCAGCAGCTCGGGGGATTCCAATTCACCCCTCCACTTT.

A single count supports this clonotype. The CDR3 DNA sequence: TGTGCTAGTGGTACCGGGACGCAAGCCGGGGAGCTGTTTTTT. This translates into CASGTGTQAGELFF. The genes are TRBV12-5 and TRBJ2-2; D might be TRBD1 or TRBD2, each matching 5 bases. Trimming removed 5 bases at V and 6 bases at J, with 13 bases between. Germline V CDR1 and CDR2: LGHNT, FRNRAP. CDR3 length: 14 amino acids.

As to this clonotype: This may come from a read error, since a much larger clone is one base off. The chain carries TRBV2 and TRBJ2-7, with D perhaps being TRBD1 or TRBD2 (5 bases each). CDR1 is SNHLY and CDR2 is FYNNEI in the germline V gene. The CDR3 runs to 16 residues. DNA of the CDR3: TGTGCCGGCAGGGAGAAGCAGGTCGCTGCGACCTACGAGCAGTACTTC. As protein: CAGREKQVAATYEQYF.

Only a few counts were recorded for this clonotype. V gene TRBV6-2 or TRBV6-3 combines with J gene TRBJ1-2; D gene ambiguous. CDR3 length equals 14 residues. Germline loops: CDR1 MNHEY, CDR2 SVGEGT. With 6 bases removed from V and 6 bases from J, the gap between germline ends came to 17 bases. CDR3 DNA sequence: TGTGCCAGCAGCCCACTGGGTGTTATCGATGGCTACACCTTC. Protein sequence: CASSPLGVIDGYTF.

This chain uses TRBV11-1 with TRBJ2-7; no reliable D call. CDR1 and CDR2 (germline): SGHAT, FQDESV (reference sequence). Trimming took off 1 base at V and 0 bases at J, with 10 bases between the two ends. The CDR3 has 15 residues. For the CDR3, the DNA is TGTGCCAGCAGCTTAGATACTCCGAGCTCCTACGAGCAGTACTTC. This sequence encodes CASSLDTPSSYEQYF.

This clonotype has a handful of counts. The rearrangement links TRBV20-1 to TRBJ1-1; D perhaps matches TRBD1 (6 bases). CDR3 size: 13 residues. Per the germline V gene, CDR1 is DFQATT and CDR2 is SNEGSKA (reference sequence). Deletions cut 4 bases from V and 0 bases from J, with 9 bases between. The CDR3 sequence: CSAIKGVNTEAFF. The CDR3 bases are TGCAGTGCTATTAAGGGGGTGAACACTGAAGCTTTCTTT.

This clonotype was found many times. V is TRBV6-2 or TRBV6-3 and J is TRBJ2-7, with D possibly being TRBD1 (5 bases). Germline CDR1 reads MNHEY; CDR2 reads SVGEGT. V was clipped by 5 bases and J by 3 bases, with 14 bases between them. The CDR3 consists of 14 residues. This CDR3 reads CASSPIRASYEQYF. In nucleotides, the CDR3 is TGTGCCAGCAGTCCCATCAGGGCTAGCTACGAGCAGTACTTC.

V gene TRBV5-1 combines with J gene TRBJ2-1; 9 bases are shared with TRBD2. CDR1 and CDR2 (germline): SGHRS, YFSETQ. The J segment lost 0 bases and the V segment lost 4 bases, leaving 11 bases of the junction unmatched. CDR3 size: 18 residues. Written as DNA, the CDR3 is TGCGCCAGCAGCACGACTAGCGGTTACACTAGCTCCTACAATGAGCAGTTCTTC. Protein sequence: CASSTTSGYTSSYNEQFF.

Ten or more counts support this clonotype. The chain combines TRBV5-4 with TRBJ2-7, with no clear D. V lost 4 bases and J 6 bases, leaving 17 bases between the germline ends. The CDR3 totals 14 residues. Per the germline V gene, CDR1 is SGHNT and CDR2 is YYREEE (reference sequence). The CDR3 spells CASSATPYVVEQYF. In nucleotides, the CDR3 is TGTGCCAGCAGCGCTACTCCATACGTGGTCGAGCAGTACTTC. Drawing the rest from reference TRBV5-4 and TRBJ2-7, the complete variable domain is ETGVTQSPTHLIKTRGQQVTLRCSSQSGHNTVSWYQQALGQGPQFIFQYYREEENGRGNFPPRFSGLQFPNYSSELNVNALELDDSALYLCASSATPYVVEQYFGPGTRLTVT.

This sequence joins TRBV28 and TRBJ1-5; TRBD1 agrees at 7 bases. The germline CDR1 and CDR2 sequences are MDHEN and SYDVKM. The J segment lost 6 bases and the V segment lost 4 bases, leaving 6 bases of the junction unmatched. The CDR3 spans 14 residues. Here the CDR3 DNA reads TGTGCCAGCAGTTCACAGGGGATGGGTCAGCCCCAGCATTTT. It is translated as CASSSQGMGQPQHF.

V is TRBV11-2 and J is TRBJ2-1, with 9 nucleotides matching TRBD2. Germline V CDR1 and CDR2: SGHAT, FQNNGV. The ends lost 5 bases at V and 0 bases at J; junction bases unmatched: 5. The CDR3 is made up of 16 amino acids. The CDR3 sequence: CASSRLAASSYNEQFF. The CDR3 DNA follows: TGTGCCAGCAGCAGACTAGCGGCAAGCTCCTACAATGAGCAGTTCTTC.

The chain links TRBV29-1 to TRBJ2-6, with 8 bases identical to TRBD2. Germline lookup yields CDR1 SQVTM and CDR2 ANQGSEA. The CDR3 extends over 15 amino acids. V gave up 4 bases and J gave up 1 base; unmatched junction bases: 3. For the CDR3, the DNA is TGCAGCGTTGGGTCGGGAGGGTCTGGGGCCAACGTCCTGACTTTC. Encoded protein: CSVGSGGSGANVLTF.

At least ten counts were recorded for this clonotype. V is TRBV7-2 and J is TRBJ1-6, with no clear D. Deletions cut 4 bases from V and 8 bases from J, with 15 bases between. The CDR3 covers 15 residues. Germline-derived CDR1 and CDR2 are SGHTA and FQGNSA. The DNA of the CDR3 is TGTGCCAGCAGCTCCAACAGTCCCCTTTATTCACCCCTCCACTTT. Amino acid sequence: CASSSNSPLYSPLHF.

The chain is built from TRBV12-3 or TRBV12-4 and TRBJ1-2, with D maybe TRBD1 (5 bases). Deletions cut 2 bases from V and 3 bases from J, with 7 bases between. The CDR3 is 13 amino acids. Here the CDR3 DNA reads TGTGCCAGCAGTTTATTAGGGGACTATGGCTACACCTTC. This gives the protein CASSLLGDYGYTF.

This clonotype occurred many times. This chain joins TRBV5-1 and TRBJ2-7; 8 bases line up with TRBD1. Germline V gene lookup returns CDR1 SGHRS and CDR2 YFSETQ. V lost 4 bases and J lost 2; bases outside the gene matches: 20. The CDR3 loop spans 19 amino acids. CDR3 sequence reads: CASSRLGGRGREGTYEQYF. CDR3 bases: TGCGCCAGCAGCCGTCTCGGGGGCAGGGGGCGCGAGGGAACCTACGAGCAGTACTTC.

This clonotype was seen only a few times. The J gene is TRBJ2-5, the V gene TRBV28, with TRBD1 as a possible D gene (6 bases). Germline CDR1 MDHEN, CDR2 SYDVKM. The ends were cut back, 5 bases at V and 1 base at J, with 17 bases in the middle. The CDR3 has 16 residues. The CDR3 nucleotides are TGTGCCAGCAGTCCCCAACCCGGGACATCCCAAGAGACCCAGTACTTC. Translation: CASSPQPGTSQETQYF.